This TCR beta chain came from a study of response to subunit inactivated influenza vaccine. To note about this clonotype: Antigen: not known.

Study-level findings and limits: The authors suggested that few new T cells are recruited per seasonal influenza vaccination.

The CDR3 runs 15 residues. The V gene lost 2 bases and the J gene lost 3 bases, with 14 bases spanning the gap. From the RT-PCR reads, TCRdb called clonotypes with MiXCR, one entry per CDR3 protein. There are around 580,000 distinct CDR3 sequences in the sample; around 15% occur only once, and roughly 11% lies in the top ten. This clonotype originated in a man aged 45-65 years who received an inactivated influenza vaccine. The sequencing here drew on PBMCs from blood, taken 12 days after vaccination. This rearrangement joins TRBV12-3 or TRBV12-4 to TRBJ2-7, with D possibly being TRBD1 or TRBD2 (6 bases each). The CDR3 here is CASSLNWGAFYEQYF. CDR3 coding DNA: TGTGCCAGCAGTTTAAATTGGGGGGCTTTCTACGAGCAGTACTTC.